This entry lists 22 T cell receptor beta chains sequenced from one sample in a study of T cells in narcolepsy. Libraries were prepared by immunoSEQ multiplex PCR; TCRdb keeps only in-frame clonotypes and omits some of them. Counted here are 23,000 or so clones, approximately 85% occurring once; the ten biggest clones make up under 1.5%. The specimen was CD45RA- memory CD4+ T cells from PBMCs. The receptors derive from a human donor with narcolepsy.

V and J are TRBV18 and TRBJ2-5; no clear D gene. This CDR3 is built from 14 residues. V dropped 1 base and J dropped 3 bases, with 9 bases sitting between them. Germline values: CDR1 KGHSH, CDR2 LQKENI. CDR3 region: CASSPQSAEETQYF. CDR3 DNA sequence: TGTGCCAGCTCACCACAAAGCGCCGAAGAGACCCAGTACTTC.

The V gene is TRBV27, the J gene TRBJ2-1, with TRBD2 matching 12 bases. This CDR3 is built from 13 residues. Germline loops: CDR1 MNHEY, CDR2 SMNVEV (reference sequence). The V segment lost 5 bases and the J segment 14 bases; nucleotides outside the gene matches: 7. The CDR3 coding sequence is TGTGCCAGCAGTCTAGCGGGAGGGCTCTTTGAGTTCTTC. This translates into CASSLAGGLFEFF.

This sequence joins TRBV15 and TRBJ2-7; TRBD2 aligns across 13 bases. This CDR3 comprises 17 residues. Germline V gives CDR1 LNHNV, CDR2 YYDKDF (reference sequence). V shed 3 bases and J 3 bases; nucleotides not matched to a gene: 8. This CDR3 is CATSSGRTSGSIYEQYF. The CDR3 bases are TGTGCCACCAGCAGCGGTAGGACTAGCGGGAGTATCTACGAGCAGTACTTC. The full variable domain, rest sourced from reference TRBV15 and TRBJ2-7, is DAMVIQNPRYQVTQFGKPVTLSCSQTLNHNVMYWYQQKSSQAPKLLFHYYDKDFNNEADTPDNFQSRRPNTSFCFLDIRSPGLGDTAMYLCATSSGRTSGSIYEQYFGPGTRLTVT.

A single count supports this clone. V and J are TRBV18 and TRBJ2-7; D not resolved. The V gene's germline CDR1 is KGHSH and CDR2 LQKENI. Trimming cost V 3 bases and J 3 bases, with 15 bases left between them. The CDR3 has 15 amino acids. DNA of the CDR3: TGTGCCAGCTCACCGGGCGGTACTGGGGTCTACGAGCAGTACTTC. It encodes CASSPGGTGVYEQYF.

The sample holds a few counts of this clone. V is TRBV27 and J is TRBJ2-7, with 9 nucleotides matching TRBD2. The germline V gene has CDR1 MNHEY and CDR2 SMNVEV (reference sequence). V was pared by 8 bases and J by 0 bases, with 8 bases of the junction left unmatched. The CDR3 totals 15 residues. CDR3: CASVAGEGSSYEQYF. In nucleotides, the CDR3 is TGTGCCAGCGTAGCGGGAGAGGGGAGCTCCTACGAGCAGTACTTC.

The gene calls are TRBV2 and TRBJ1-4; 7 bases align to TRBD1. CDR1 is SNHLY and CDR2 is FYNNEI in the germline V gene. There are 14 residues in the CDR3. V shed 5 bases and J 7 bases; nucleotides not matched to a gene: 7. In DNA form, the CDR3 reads TGTGCCAGCAGTAGACAGGGACCGCCTGAAAAACTGTTTTTT. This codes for CASSRQGPPEKLFF.

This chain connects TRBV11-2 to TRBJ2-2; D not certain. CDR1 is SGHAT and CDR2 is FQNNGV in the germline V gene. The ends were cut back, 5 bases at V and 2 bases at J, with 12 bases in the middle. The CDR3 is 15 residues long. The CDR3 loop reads CASSLMVRNTGELFF. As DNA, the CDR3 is TGTGCCAGCAGCCTCATGGTTAGAAACACCGGGGAGCTGTTTTTT.

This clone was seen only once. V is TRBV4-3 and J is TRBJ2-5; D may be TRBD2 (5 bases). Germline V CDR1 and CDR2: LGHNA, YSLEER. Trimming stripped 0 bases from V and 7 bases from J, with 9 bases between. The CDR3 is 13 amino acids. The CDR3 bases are TGCGCCAGCAGCCAAGAAAAAGGAGGGACCCAGTACTTC. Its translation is CASSQEKGGTQYF.

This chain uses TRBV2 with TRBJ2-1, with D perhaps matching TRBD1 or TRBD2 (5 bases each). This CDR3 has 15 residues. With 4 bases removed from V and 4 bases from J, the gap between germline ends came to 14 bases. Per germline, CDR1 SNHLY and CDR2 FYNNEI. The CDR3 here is CASSVSGPQYNEQFF. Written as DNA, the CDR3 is TGTGCCAGCAGTGTCTCGGGGCCTCAATACAATGAGCAGTTCTTC.

The CDR3 spells CSASSREQFF. CDR3 nucleotides: TGCAGTGCTTCCTCACGAGAGCAGTTCTTC. The chain carries TRBV20-1 and TRBJ2-1, with D hard to call. V lost 5 bases, J lost 10 bases, and 9 bases lay in between. CDR1 is DFQATT and CDR2 is SNEGSKA in the germline V gene (reference sequence). The length of the CDR3 is 10 residues.

As DNA, the CDR3 is TGTGCCAGCAGCTTAGATGGGACGACCCAGTACTTC. Translated: CASSLDGTTQYF. The rearrangement uses TRBV11-3 and TRBJ2-5; D tentatively fits TRBD1 or TRBD2 (5 bases each). V lost 0 bases and J lost 7, with 6 bases in between. Germline V gene sequence: CDR1 SGHNT, CDR2 YENEEA. This CDR3 is built from 12 residues.

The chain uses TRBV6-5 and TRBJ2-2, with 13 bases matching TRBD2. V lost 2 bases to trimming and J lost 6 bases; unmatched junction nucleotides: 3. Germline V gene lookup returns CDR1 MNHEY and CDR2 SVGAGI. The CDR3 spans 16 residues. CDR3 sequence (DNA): TGTGCCAGCAGTTACCTGACTAGCGGGAGGCCCGGGGAGCTGTTTTTT. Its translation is CASSYLTSGRPGELFF.

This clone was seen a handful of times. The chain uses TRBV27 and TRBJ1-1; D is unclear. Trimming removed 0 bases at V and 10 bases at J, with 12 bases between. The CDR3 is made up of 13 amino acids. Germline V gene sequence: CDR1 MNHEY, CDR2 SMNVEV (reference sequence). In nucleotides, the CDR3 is TGTGCCAGCAGTTTATCTCGGGAATTAGGAGCTTTCTTT. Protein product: CASSLSRELGAFF.

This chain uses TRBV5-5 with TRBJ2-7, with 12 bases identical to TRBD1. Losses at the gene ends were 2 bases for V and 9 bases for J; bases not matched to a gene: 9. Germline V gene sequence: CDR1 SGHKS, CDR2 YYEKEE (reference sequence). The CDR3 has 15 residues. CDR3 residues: CASSFPGQGARGQYF. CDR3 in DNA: TGTGCCAGCAGCTTTCCGGGACAGGGGGCGAGGGGGCAGTACTTC.

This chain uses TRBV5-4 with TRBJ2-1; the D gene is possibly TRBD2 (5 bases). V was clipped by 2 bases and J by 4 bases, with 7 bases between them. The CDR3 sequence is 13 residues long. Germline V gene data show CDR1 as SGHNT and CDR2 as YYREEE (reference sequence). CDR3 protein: CASSFEGYNEQFF. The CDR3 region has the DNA TGTGCCAGCAGCTTCGAGGGATACAATGAGCAGTTCTTC.

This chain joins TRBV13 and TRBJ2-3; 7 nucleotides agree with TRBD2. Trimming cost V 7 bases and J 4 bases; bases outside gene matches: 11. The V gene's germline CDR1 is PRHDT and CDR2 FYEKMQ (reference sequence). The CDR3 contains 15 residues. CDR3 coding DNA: TGTGCCAGCACCCCTCGCGGGAGTAGAGCAGATACGCAGTATTTT. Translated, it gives CASTPRGSRADTQYF.

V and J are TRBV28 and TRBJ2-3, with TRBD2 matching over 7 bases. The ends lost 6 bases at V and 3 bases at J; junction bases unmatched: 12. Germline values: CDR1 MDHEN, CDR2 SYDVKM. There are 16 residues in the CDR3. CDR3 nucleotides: TGTGCCAGCAGCCGGAATCTAGCGGCCAATACAGATACGCAGTATTTT. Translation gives CASSRNLAANTDTQYF.

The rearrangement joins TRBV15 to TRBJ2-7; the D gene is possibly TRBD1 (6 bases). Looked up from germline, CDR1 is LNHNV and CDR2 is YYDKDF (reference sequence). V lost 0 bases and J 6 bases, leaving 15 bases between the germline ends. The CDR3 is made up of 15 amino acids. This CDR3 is CATSREGGRGAEQYF. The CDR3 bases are TGTGCCACCAGCAGAGAAGGGGGAAGGGGCGCCGAGCAGTACTTC.

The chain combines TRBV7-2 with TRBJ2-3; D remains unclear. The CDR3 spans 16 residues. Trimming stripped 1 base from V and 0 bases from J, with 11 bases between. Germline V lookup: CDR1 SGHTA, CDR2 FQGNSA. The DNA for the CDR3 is TGTGCCAGCAGCTTAGATCCACACCCCAGCACAGATACGCAGTATTTT. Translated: CASSLDPHPSTDTQYF.

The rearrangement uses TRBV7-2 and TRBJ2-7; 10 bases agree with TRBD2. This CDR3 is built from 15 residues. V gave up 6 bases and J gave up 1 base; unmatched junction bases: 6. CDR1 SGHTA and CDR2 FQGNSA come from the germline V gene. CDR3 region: CASSTSGKASYEQYF. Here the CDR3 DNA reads TGTGCCAGCAGTACTAGCGGGAAAGCATCCTACGAGCAGTACTTC.

CDR3 in DNA: TGTGCCAGCAGCCCTCGACAGGGGTCCTACGAGCAGTACTTC. It encodes CASSPRQGSYEQYF. The chain links TRBV11-3 to TRBJ2-7; TRBD1 aligns across 8 bases. With 5 bases clipped from V and 1 base from J, the junction kept 4 bases outside the gene matches. The CDR3 has 14 amino acids. CDR1 and CDR2 from the germline V gene are SGHNT and YENEEA. The full variable domain, rest sourced from reference TRBV11-3 and TRBJ2-7, is EAGVVQSPRYKIIEKKQPVAFWCNPISGHNTLYWYLQNLGQGPELLIRYENEEAVDDSQLPKDRFSAERLKGVDSTLKIQPAELGDSAVYLCASSPRQGSYEQYFGPGTRLTVT.

CDR3 in amino acids: CASSLVVTSVPYNEQFF. The CDR3 nucleotides read TGTGCCAGCAGCTTAGTTGTGACTTCCGTCCCCTACAATGAGCAGTTCTTC. The V call is TRBV7-8, the J call TRBJ2-1; no definite D call. Germline lookup yields CDR1 SGHVS and CDR2 FQNEAQ. The V gene lost 1 base and the J gene lost 2 bases, with 15 bases spanning the gap. CDR3 length: 17 amino acids.